This T cell receptor beta chain appears in the sequencing data of a study of CD8+ T cells in alopecia areata. The sorting of PBMCs gave CD4+ and CD8+ T cells. Germline values: CDR1 LGHNA, CDR2 YSLEER. V lost 0 bases to trimming and J lost 0 bases, with 8 bases between them. The CDR3 extends over 16 amino acids. RNA extraction was followed by reverse transcription into cDNA, which acted as the sequencing template. Sequencing was performed with immunoSEQ multiplex PCR; in TCRdb, only in-frame clones are kept and a portion is missing. The data contain roughly 150,000 clones, under 60% of them singletons.

This TCR came from a human donor with alopecia areata. The source material was CD8+ T cells sorted from blood, sampled at week 0. The V gene is TRBV4-3, the J gene TRBJ2-2; D is undetermined. CDR3 bases: TGCGCCAGCAGCCAAGACGGCACTTCGAACACCGGGGAGCTGTTTTTT. Protein sequence: CASSQDGTSNTGELFF.